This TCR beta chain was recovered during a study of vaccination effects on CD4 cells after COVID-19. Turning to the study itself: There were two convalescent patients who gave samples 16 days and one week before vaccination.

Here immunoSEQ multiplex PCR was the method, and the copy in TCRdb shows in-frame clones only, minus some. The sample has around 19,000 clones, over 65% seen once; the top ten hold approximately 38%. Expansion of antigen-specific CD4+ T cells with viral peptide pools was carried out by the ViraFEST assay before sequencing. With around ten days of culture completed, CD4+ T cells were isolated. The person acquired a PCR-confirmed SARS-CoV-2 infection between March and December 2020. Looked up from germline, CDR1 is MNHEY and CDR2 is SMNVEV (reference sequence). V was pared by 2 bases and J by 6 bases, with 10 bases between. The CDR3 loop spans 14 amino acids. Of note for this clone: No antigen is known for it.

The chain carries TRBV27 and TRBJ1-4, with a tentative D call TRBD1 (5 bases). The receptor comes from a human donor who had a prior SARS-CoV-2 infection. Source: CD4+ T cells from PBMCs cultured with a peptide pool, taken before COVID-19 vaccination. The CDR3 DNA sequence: TGTGCCAGCAGTTTAGCAGGGTTGGATGAAAAACTGTTTTTT. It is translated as CASSLAGLDEKLFF. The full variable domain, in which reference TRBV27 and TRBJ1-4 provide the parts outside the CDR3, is EAQVTQNPRYLITVTGKKLTVTCSQNMNHEYMSWYRQDPGLGLRQIYYSMNVEVTDKGDVPEGYKVSRKEKRNFPLILESPSPNQTSLYFCASSLAGLDEKLFFGSGTQLSVL.